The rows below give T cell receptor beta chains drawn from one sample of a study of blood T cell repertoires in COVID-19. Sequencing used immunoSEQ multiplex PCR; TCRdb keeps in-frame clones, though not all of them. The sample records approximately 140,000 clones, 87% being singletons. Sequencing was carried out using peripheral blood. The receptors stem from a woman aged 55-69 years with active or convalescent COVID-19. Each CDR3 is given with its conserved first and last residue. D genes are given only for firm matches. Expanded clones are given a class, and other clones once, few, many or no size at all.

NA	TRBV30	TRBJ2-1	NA	TGTGCCTGGAGTGGTGGACTAACCTACAATGAGCAGTTCTTC	CAWSGGLTYNEQFF
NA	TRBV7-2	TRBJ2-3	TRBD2	TGTGCCAGCAGCGTTGGACTAGCGGTCACAGATACGCAGTATTTT	CASSVGLAVTDTQYF
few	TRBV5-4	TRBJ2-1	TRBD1	TGTGCCAGCAGCCGAGGACAGGGGGACAGCAATGAGCAGTTCTTC	CASSRGQGDSNEQFF
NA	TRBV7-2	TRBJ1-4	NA	TGTGCCAGCAGCCCAAGACAGACTAATGAAAAACTGTTTTTT	CASSPRQTNEKLFF
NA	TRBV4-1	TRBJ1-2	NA	TGCGCCAGCAGCCAAGTTGGGGGCCGTTTAGATGGCTACACCTTC	CASSQVGGRLDGYTF
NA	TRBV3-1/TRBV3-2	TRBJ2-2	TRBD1	TGTGCCACCAACGACCGGGACAGGGACACCGGGGAGCTGTTTTTT	CATNDRDRDTGELFF
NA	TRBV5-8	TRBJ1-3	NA	TGTGCCAGCAGCTTGGGCGGACAAACTGGAAACACCATATATTTT	CASSLGGQTGNTIYF
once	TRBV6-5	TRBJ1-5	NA	TGTGCCAGCAGTCCGGGGGGTCATAGCAATCAGCCCCAGCATTTT	CASSPGGHSNQPQHF
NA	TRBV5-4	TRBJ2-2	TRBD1	TGTGCCAGCAGCTTCGACAGGGTTCGGATGGTCACCGGGGAGCTGTTTTTT	CASSFDRVRMVTGELFF
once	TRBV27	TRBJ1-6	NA	TGTGCCAGCAACCCCGGGGGGGGGAGGAGAAATTCACCCCTCCACTTT	CASNPGGGRRNSPLHF
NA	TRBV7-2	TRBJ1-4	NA	TGTGCCAGCAGCCGCACCGGACAGTTAAATGAAAAACTGTTTTTT	CASSRTGQLNEKLFF
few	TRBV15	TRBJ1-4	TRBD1	TGTGCCACCAGCTGGGACAGGGTAAATGAAAAACTGTTTTTT	CATSWDRVNEKLFF
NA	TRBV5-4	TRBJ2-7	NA	TGTGCCAGCAGCCTAGACCCAGGGACCTACGAGCAGTACTTC	CASSLDPGTYEQYF
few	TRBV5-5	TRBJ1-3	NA	TGTGCCAGCAGCCACCACCCGACCCACGAAACAGGGAATGGAAACACCATATATTTT	CASSHHPTHETGNGNTIYF
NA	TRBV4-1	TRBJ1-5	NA	TGCGCCAGGAGAAGAAAAAATCAGCCCCAGCATTTT	CARRRKNQPQHF
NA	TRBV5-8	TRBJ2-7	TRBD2	TGTGCCAGCAGCCTCGGGACTAATTACGAGCAGTACTTC	CASSLGTNYEQYF
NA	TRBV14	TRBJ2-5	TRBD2	TGTGCCAGCAGCCAACTGGGACTAGCCGGGGAGACCCAGTACTTC	CASSQLGLAGETQYF
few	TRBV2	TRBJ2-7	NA	TGTGCCAGCAGGGACTACTTATCCTACGAGCAGTACTTC	CASRDYLSYEQYF
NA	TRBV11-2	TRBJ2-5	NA	TGTGCCAGCAGCTTAGTTGGGGAGGAGACCCAGTACTTC	CASSLVGEETQYF
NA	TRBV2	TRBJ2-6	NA	TGTGCCAGCAGTGAAGATGGGCCCTCTGGGGCCAACGTCCTGACTTTC	CASSEDGPSGANVLTF
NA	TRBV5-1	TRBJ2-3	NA	TGCGCCAGCAGCTTGACAGGTAGCACAGATACGCAGTATTTT	CASSLTGSTDTQYF
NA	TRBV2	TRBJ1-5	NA	TGTGCCAGCAGTGCCCAGAAGAATCAGCCCCAGCATTTT	CASSAQKNQPQHF
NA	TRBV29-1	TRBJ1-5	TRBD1	TGCAGCGTTCGAGCAGGGGGCGACCGGCAGCCCCAGCATTTT	CSVRAGGDRQPQHF
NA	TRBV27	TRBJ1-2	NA	TGTGCCAGCAGTTTAATGGGGGGCTATGGCTACACCTTC	CASSLMGGYGYTF
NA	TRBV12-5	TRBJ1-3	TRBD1	TGTGCTAGTGGTTTGGTAAAGGGGACGTACGAGGGGGCGCGTGGAAACACCATATATTTT	CASGLVKGTYEGARGNTIYF